One and the same sample provided the 12 T cell receptor beta chains below, sequenced in a study of blood T cell repertoires in COVID-19. TCRdb keeps only in-frame clones here, not all; method: immunoSEQ multiplex PCR. The sample lists tens of thousands of clones, 80% to 90% seen once, with just under 9% in the top ten. Sequenced: peripheral blood. The receptors were sampled from a man between 25 and 39 years old with active or convalescent COVID-19.

This sequence joins TRBV7-8 and TRBJ2-2; 7 bases line up with TRBD1. The CDR3 has 16 amino acids. Per the germline V gene, CDR1 is SGHVS and CDR2 is FQNEAQ. V dropped 5 bases and J dropped 0; count of bases not matched to a gene: 6. Here the CDR3 reads CASSAGGQTNTGELFF. CDR3 in DNA: TGTGCCAGCAGCGCAGGGGGACAGACGAACACCGGGGAGCTGTTTTTT. The full variable domain, in which reference TRBV7-8 and TRBJ2-2 provide the parts outside the CDR3, is GAGVSQSPRYKVAKRGQDVALRCDPISGHVSLFWYQQALGQGPEFLTYFQNEAQLDKSGLPSDRFFAERPEGSVSTLKIQRTQQEDSAVYLCASSAGGQTNTGELFFGEGSRLTVL.

This clone was recorded only once. The chain uses TRBV11-2 and TRBJ2-2, with unresolved D. Trimming shortened V by 3 bases and J by 2 bases, and 4 bases separated the two germline ends. Germline V gene lookup returns CDR1 SGHAT and CDR2 FQNNGV. The CDR3 length is 13 residues. CDR3 DNA sequence: TGTGCCAGCAGCTTCACAAACACCGGGGAGCTGTTTTTT. Its translation: CASSFTNTGELFF. Together with reference TRBV11-2 and TRBJ2-2, the CDR3 gives the full variable domain: EAGVAQSPRYKIIEKRQSVAFWCNPISGHATLYWYQQILGQGPKLLIQFQNNGVVDDSQLPKDRFSAERLKGVDSTLKIQPAKLEDSAVYLCASSFTNTGELFFGEGSRLTVL.

There are a few counts of this clone. The DNA of the CDR3 is TGTGCCAGCAGCTCGGTAGCGGGAGCCCCGGGGGAGACCCAGTACTTC. Amino acid sequence: CASSSVAGAPGETQYF. This chain uses TRBV7-2 with TRBJ2-5; 9 bases fit TRBD2. The CDR3 runs to 16 residues. J lost 5 bases, V lost 4 bases, and 11 bases had no gene match. Looked up from germline, CDR1 is SGHTA and CDR2 is FQGNSA.

The V gene is TRBV15, the J gene TRBJ2-1, with 9 bases fitting TRBD2. V lost 5 bases to trimming and J lost 4 bases; unmatched junction nucleotides: 9. This CDR3 spans 16 amino acids. In germline, CDR1 is LNHNV, CDR2 YYDKDF (reference sequence). The CDR3 bases are TGTGCCACCAGCGGCGATAGCGGGAGTCGTTACAATGAGCAGTTCTTC. Translation: CATSGDSGSRYNEQFF.

The rearrangement uses TRBV2 and TRBJ1-2; D perhaps matches TRBD1 (5 bases). Trimming took off 6 bases at V and 4 bases at J, with 12 bases between the two ends. From germline, CDR1 is SNHLY and CDR2 FYNNEI. CDR3 length: 13 residues. CDR3 bases: TGTGCCAGCAGACAGGTGGGAGGCTATGGCTACACCTTC. This gives the protein CASRQVGGYGYTF.

The J gene is TRBJ2-1, the V gene TRBV10-3; 8 bases are shared with TRBD2. Unmatched junction bases numbered 2, after V lost 2 bases and J lost 2 bases. CDR3 size: 15 residues. CDR1 ENHRY and CDR2 SYGVKD come from the germline V gene. In DNA, the CDR3 is TGTGCCATCAGTGAGAGCGGGAGTCCCTACAATGAGCAGTTCTTC. It specifies CAISESGSPYNEQFF.

The V gene is TRBV4-1, the J gene TRBJ1-1, with 7 nucleotides matching TRBD1. V lost 1 base and J lost 3; bases outside the gene matches: 8. This CDR3 comprises 16 residues. Germline V lookup: CDR1 MGHRA, CDR2 YSYEKL. The chain's CDR3 is CASSQVQGVGYTEAFF. As DNA, the CDR3 is TGCGCCAGCAGCCAAGTCCAGGGGGTTGGGTACACTGAAGCTTTCTTT.

The chain couples TRBV6-5 to TRBJ2-7; 7 nucleotides agree with TRBD2. Germline V lookup: CDR1 MNHEY, CDR2 SVGAGI. This CDR3 contains 15 residues. V gave up 7 bases and J gave up 3 bases; unmatched junction bases: 12. CDR3 amino acids: CASIYSLAANYEQYV. The CDR3 bases are TGTGCCAGCATCTACAGCCTAGCGGCAAACTACGAGCAGTACGTC.

This sequence joins TRBV6-5 and TRBJ2-5; D unresolved. CDR1 and CDR2 (germline): MNHEY, SVGAGI. The CDR3 spans 13 residues. V was pared by 6 bases and J by 1 base, with 9 bases between. The CDR3 nucleotides read TGTGCCAGCAGACGCTCTACCCAAGAGACCCAGTACTTC. It codes for CASRRSTQETQYF.

This rearrangement joins TRBV5-6 to TRBJ1-1, with a weak D call TRBD1 (6 bases). Germline assignment: CDR1 SGHDT and CDR2 YYEEEE. This CDR3 comprises 13 residues. The germline V and J ends were trimmed by 1 base and 6 bases, with 10 bases remaining between them. The CDR3 region is CASSLWGGAEAFF. The CDR3 nucleotides are TGTGCCAGCAGCTTGTGGGGGGGCGCTGAAGCTTTCTTT.

The chain uses TRBV7-2 and TRBJ2-4, with 11 bases fitting TRBD1. CDR1 SGHTA and CDR2 FQGNSA come from the germline V gene. The CDR3 loop spans 18 amino acids. The J segment lost 3 bases and the V segment lost 5 bases, leaving 12 bases of the junction unmatched. Here the CDR3 DNA reads TGTGCCAGCAGCCCCCGGGACAGGGGGGAATTTGGCAAAAACATTCAGTACTTC. Translation gives CASSPRDRGEFGKNIQYF.

The chain carries TRBV6-2 or TRBV6-3 and TRBJ2-7; D not certain. CDR1 is MNHEY and CDR2 is SVGEGT in the germline V gene. V lost 0 bases and J lost 2, with 5 bases in between. The CDR3 extends over 13 amino acids. CDR3 sequence (DNA): TGTGCCAGCAGTTACTCGAGGCCCTACGAGCAGTACTTC. Translation gives CASSYSRPYEQYF.